Listed here is a single T cell receptor (beta chain). The target antigen is unknown. The CDR3 contains 12 residues. Trimming left V 4 bases short and J 5 bases short, with 8 bases between. CDR1 SGHAT and CDR2 FQNNGV come from the germline V gene. This entry belongs to a study of cytomegalovirus exposure and HLA in healthy donors. Study outcomes and limitations: Analysis performed later showed TCR beta chains linked to HLA being more clonally expanded than equally common others.

In the PCR, 60 Vbeta and 13 Jbeta primers were used. Repertoires were generated with immunoSEQ multiplex PCR, while TCRdb's copy carries only in-frame clones and drops some. The table for this sample gives approximately 110,000 clones. The V and J genes are TRBV11-2 and TRBJ1-2; D might be TRBD1 (5 bases). The sample taken for sequencing was PBMCs. The sequence was collected from a young man in good health and CMV-seronegative. The CDR3 nucleotides are TGTGCCAGCAGCTCACCAGGGTATGGCTACACCTTC. Protein product: CASSSPGYGYTF.